This T cell receptor beta chain appears in the sequencing data of a study of blood T cell repertoires in COVID-19. Study overall: T cells, B-cell-depleted T cells, or PBMCs supplied cDNA or gDNA.

Methods used by the authors: Estimated nucleated cell counts came from reference gene primer amplification. This table comes from immunoSEQ multiplex PCR, and its TCRdb copy is limited to in-frame clones, with some not included. The V and J calls and clone size were taken over from that table, and D and trimming were inferred from the DNA. This table holds 150,000 to 200,000 clones, about 83% found once. The CDR3 covers 13 residues. Germline values: CDR1 MDHEN, CDR2 SYDVKM. V shed 5 bases and J shed 6 bases, with 11 bases lying between them. Recovery meant two consecutive negative NP/OP PCR tests, professional clearance, or resolved symptoms. This clone appeared a single time.

The sample comprised PBMCs or T cells enriched from blood (not recorded which). The receptor was derived from a woman aged 25 to 39 who had recovered from COVID-19. The genes are TRBV28 and TRBJ1-5, with D hard to call. The CDR3 loop is CASSRDMGQPQHF. DNA for the CDR3: TGTGCCAGCAGTCGAGACATGGGTCAGCCCCAGCATTTT.